This T cell receptor beta chain appears in the sequencing data of a study of OX40 agonist ivuxolimab in advanced cancers. Study conclusions and caveats: Among the least clonally expanded were partial responders at 0.1-3.0 mg/kg. CD4+ and CD8+ blood T cells expanded clonally by week 6 at 0.1 to 3.0 mg/kg.

Concerning this clone itself: The antigen remains undetermined.

Generated by immunoSEQ multiplex PCR, the TCRdb table keeps only in-frame clones and is missing some. The sample lists approximately 75,000 clones; approximately 81% were seen once. CDR1 and CDR2 from the germline V gene are SGHKS and YYEKEE (reference sequence). The CDR3 runs 13 residues. With 7 bases removed from V and 5 bases from J, the gap between germline ends came to 15 bases. Sequencing used CD4+ or CD8+ T cells sorted from blood, obtained in a trial of the OX40 agonist ivuxolimab. This TCR came from an adult with an advanced solid tumor such as melanoma, head and neck, liver or kidney cancer. The chain combines TRBV5-5 with TRBJ2-5; the D gene is possibly TRBD2 (5 bases). This CDR3 is CASSFPGGETQYF. CDR3 DNA sequence: TGTGCCAGCTCCTTCCCCGGCGGGGAGACCCAGTACTTC. Together with reference TRBV5-5 and TRBJ2-5, the CDR3 gives the full variable domain: DAGVTQSPTHLIKTRGQQVTLRCSPISGHKSVSWYQQVLGQGPQFIFQYYEKEERGRGNFPDRFSARQFPNYSSELNVNALLLGDSALYLCASSFPGGETQYFGPGTRLLVL.